Here is one T cell receptor (beta chain) with its context. Its antigen is as yet unknown. It was with 60 Vbeta and 13 Jbeta primers that the PCR ran. TCRdb's table, derived via immunoSEQ multiplex PCR, lists solely in-frame clones and lacks some. The table has some 150,000 clones, around nine tenths seen once. The source of the sample is a study of cytomegalovirus exposure and HLA in healthy donors. Turning to the study itself: Drawn from HLA-typed donors, approximately 85 million unique TCRs were held in an early data release. Findings and limits, study-wide: It was only CMV serostatus that was available as immune exposure information. Likely technical artifact: a cluster of highly shared sequence variants. Further analysis was carried out later, and it showed several of the most significant clusters appearing linked to common viral pathogens.

In germline, CDR1 is MNHNS, CDR2 SASEGT. V lost 4 bases to trimming and J lost 4 bases; unmatched junction nucleotides: 6. The CDR3 loop spans 15 amino acids. The source is a woman in her thirties in good health and CMV-seronegative. The specimen was PBMCs. The chain joins TRBV6-1 to TRBJ2-1, with 8 bases that match TRBD2. CDR3: CASSAGRAIYNEQFF. DNA for the CDR3: TGTGCCAGCAGTGCCGGGAGGGCGATATACAATGAGCAGTTCTTC.